The sequence of this TCR beta chain was determined in a study of molecular identifiers for immune sequencing clone quantification (dated by TCRdb to between 2017 and 2018). The study in broad terms: For a replicate experiment, the RNA from either 20,000 or 100,000 naive CD8 T cells was divided into five aliquots, and four of those aliquots went on to sequencing. The study was a methods study using CD8 T cells to benchmark molecular-identifier clustering-based TCR repertoire sequencing (MIDCIRS) and TCR RNA copy counting.

Libraries of naive CD8 T cells were generated from around 20,000 to 990,000 sorted cells, with 10%, 30% or 50% of the purified RNA used. Naive CD8 T cells were FACS-sorted as CD8+CD4-CCR7+CD45RA+ on a BD FACSAria II into RLT Plus buffer. Detection sensitivity was tested by spiking Jurkat RNA equal to over 8 TCR copies' worth into samples containing roughly 17,000-1,000,000 naive CD8 T cells. CD8 T cells were enriched with RosetteSep CD8+ T Cell Enrichment Cocktail and Ficoll-Paque, followed by ACK red cell lysis. The investigation overall reported the following: Identical TCR molecules sharing a barcode could cause highly expanded clone sizes to be underestimated. Clones above 20 RNA copies held over 97% of molecules in CMV-specific effector cells but under 1% in naive cells. Approximately 3 recovered TCR RNA copies per cell were obtained by modeling, versus roughly 9.7 by digital PCR, implying a capture efficiency of 25% to 30%. When barcode sub-clustering was not used, chimeric consensus sequences inflated TCR diversity, with chimeras reaching as high as 47%. Naive libraries contained spiked-in Jurkat TCR RNA (more than nine copies' worth), which is not part of the donor repertoire. Spiked-in Jurkat TCR RNA equivalent to a single cell was reported to be detectable even among more than 900,000 naive CD8 T cells.

Library creation used PCR. The sequencer listed for this sample is Illumina HiSeq 4000. Bulk TCR libraries were generated as previously described, with the TCR primers listed in Table S5 used. Purification of total RNA was performed with the Qiagen AllPrep DNA/RNA kit. Before analysis, reads from multiple sequencing runs of one library were combined. The authors' pipeline ran thus. Reads were retained only if their TCR constant sequence matched exactly, and those retained reads were trimmed to 150 nt and grouped according to their 12-nt molecular barcodes. Reads within each barcode group were sub-clustered using a 15% Levenshtein threshold, and quality-weighted consensus sequences were constructed for each RNA molecule. Non-functional sequences were excluded, and lower-count sequences lying one edit away from another sequence were also excluded. Based on a fit of two negative binomial distributions, barcode sub-clusters having less than 20% of the maximum read count were discarded. TCRdb handled the public reads itself, with Q25 trimming in fastp and clone calling in MiXCR, and kept productive beta chains. Every distinct CDR3 protein forms one entry, paired with its most common genes and DNA. TCRdb, rather than the study authors, made the V and J calls. For this sample the table gives around 40,000 distinct CDR3 sequences, of which roughly 19% were detected only once. More than 0.9% of the sample is taken by the ten largest.

This clonotype has at least ten counts. No antigen is known for it. No base-level quality is on record; no much larger clone is a single base apart. Reading from cysteine to phenylalanine, the CDR3 counts 15 amino acids. The retained sequence is limited to the CDR3, 45 bases, with the frame set at the first base. V was cut back by 2 bases and J by 6 bases, leaving a gap of 17 bases between them. The germline V gene yields MNHEY for CDR1 and SVGEGT for CDR2. This TCR was sampled from a human donor in good health. Some libraries in this study had Jurkat cell RNA spiked in. Specimen: naive CD8+ T cells from blood, with Jurkat cell RNA spiked in. Reading the label with the study, this specimen's cell subset or site is: FACS-sorted CD8+CD4-CCR7+CD45RA+ naive T cells. The V and J segments used are TRBV6-2 or TRBV6-3 and TRBJ2-7; the D region is possibly TRBD1 or TRBD2, each matching across 5 bases. The nucleotide sequence reads TGTGCCAGCAGTTACGTGAGGGGTCCCTACCGCGAGCAGTACTTC. Translated, this gives CASSYVRGPYREQYF.